This TCR beta chain was obtained from a study of blood T cell repertoires in COVID-19. For the study at large: From T cells, B-cell-depleted T cells, or PBMCs came the material, which was cDNA or gDNA.

As originally analysed: Researchers report that nucleated cell counts were estimated from reference gene primer amplification. TCRdb's table, derived via immunoSEQ multiplex PCR, lists solely in-frame clones and lacks some. The V and J calls and the clone size are those of that table, but D and trimming were determined from the DNA. The sample lists approximately 110,000 clones; about 76% were seen once. The CDR3 contains 18 residues. The germline CDR1 and CDR2 sequences are ENHRY and SYGVKD. With V trimmed by 3 bases and J by 7 bases, 14 bases remained unmatched. The clonotype was recovered from a man older than 75 with acute or convalescent COVID-19. The sample consisted of peripheral blood. The chain joins TRBV10-3 to TRBJ2-7, with TRBD2 matching 14 bases. The CDR3 nucleotides are TGTGCCATCAGTGACCCTGGACTAGCGGGAGGTTCAGCGGGGGAGCAGTACTTC. Translation: CAISDPGLAGGSAGEQYF.